The rows below give T cell receptor beta chains drawn from one sample of a study of T cell responses to AZD1222 COVID-19 vaccine. The method was immunoSEQ multiplex PCR; TCRdb's version includes in-frame clones alone and lacks a portion of them. The repertoire holds 130,000 or so clones, with roughly 90% as singletons. Specimen: peripheral blood, collected on day 0 of AZD1222 vaccination. These receptor sequences come from an adult in good health. Each CDR3 is given with its conserved first and last residue. D genes are given only for firm matches.

TRBJ1-4 | TRBV15 | TRBD1 | TGTGCCACCAGCAAAGAACAGGGGGCTCATGAAAAACTGTTTTTT | CATSKEQGAHEKLFF
TRBJ2-1 | TRBV7-3 | . | TGTGCCAGCAGCTCCCCGGGATCCGAGCAGTTCTTC | CASSSPGSEQFF
TRBJ2-1 | TRBV7-2 | . | TGTGCCAGCAGCTTAAGGATATTTAGCCTAGGTTCCTACAATGAGCAGTTCTTC | CASSLRIFSLGSYNEQFF
TRBJ2-3 | TRBV7-9 | . | TGTGCCAGCTCCACGGGGGTTAGCACAGATACGCAGTATTTT | CASSTGVSTDTQYF
TRBJ2-2 | TRBV7-2 | . | TGTGCCAGCAGCCTTTCTTCATCTGGTTACACCGGGGAGCTGTTTTTT | CASSLSSSGYTGELFF
TRBJ2-7 | TRBV9 | TRBD1 | TGTGCCAGCAGCGCCGGACAGGGAAACTACGAGCAGTACTTC | CASSAGQGNYEQYF
TRBJ2-7 | TRBV6-5 | . | TGTGCCAGCAGTTGGGGGGGCGGACTACTGAGAGAGCAGTACTTC | CASSWGGGLLREQYF
TRBJ2-7 | TRBV6-2/TRBV6-3 | TRBD2 | TGTGCCAGCAGTTACTCTCCTAGCGGGAGCCGCGAGCAGTACTTC | CASSYSPSGSREQYF
TRBJ1-2 | TRBV20-1 | . | TGCAGTATGGGAAACTATGGCTACACCTTC | CSMGNYGYTF
TRBJ1-6 | TRBV7-9 | . | TGTGCCAGCAGCCCCAGGGTTATGGATGTCAATTCACCCCTCCACTTT | CASSPRVMDVNSPLHF
TRBJ1-2 | TRBV6-4 | . | TGTGCCAGTGAAGGACGTTTTTATGGCTACACCTTC | CASEGRFYGYTF
TRBJ1-1 | TRBV7-2 | . | TGTGCCAGCAGCCAAAACTCAGGGTTGGGGGCTTTCTTT | CASSQNSGLGAFF
TRBJ1-1 | TRBV30 | . | TGTGCCCGGGGGGGCACTGAAGCTTTCTTT | CARGGTEAFF